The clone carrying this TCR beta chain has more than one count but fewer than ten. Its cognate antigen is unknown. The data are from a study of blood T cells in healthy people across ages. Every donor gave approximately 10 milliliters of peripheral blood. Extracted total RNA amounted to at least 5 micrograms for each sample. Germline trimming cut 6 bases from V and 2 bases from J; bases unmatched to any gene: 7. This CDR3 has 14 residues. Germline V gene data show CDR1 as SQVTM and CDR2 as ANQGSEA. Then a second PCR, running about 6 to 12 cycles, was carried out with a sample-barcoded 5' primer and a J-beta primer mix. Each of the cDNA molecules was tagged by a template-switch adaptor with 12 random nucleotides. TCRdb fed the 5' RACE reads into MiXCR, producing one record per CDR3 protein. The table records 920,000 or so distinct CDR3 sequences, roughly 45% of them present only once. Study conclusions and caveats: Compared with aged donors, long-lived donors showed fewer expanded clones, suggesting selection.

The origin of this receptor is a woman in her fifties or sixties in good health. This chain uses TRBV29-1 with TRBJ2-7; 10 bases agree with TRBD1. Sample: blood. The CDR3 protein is CSVRGQGGTYEQYF. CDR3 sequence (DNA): TGCAGCGTCCGCGGACAGGGGGGAACCTACGAGCAGTACTTC.